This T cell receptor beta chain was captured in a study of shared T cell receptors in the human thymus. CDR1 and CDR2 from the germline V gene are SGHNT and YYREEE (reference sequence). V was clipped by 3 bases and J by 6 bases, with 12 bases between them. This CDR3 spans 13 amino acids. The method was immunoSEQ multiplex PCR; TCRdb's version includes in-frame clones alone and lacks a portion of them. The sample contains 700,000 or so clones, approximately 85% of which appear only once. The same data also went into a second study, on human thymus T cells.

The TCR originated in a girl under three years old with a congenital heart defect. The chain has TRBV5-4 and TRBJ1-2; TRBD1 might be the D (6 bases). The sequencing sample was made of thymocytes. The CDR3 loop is CASSYQGPDGYTF. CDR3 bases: TGTGCCAGCAGCTACCAGGGGCCAGATGGCTACACCTTC.